This TCR beta chain comes out of a study of blood T cell repertoires in COVID-19. Study at large: Whether acute or convalescent, the COVID-19 samples came from the United States, Italy and Spain. Sources were T cells, B-cell-depleted T cells, or PBMCs; the material itself was cDNA or gDNA.

In the authors' methods: Estimated nucleated cell counts came from reference gene primer amplification. Profiling relied on immunoSEQ multiplex PCR, and the TCRdb table lists in-frame clones only, not all of them. The V and J calls and the clone size are those of that table, but D and trimming were determined from the DNA. The data contain fewer than 150,000 clones, about 83% of them singletons. Germline values: CDR1 LNHDA, CDR2 SQIVND (reference sequence). The ends were cut back, 5 bases at V and 0 bases at J, with 15 bases in the middle. The CDR3 is 16 residues long. Sequences were obtained from peripheral blood. The chain uses TRBV19 and TRBJ2-3; no firm D call. This clonotype was sampled from a woman aged 35 to 49 with acute or convalescent COVID-19. The CDR3 nucleotides read TGTGCCAGTAGTGCCAGGCATTACACTAGCACAGATACGCAGTATTTT. Its translation: CASSARHYTSTDTQYF.